This T cell receptor (beta chain) originates from a study of T cells in Graves' hyperthyroidism and ophthalmopathy. This clonotype is a singleton in its sample. This CDR3 spans 16 amino acids. Germline V CDR1 and CDR2: SGDLS, YYNGEE. The V gene end was trimmed by 7 bases and the J gene end by 0 bases; junction bases not matched to a gene: 10. The investigators amplified TCR beta CDR3 regions from RNA transcripts. When the TCR CDR3 underwent first-round RT-PCR, the HTBI primer set was used. Via MiXCR, TCRdb re-called the multiplex PCR reads, giving one row per CDR3 protein. There are 500,000 to 650,000 distinct CDR3 sequences in the sample; roughly 21% occur only once, and 47% lies in the top ten.

The chain links TRBV9 to TRBJ1-3; the match to TRBD1 covers 7 bases. Sequencing was done on a sample of blood. The TCR originated in a man in his forties with Graves' ophthalmopathy. CDR3 amino acids: CASGPTTGYSGNTIYF. The CDR3 nucleotides are TGTGCCAGCGGCCCGACGACAGGGTACTCTGGAAACACCATATATTTT.